This TCR beta chain was obtained from a study of T cells in Graves' hyperthyroidism and ophthalmopathy. With 3 bases clipped from V and 10 bases from J, the junction kept 11 bases outside the gene matches. CDR3 length: 14 residues. CDR1 DFQATT and CDR2 SNEGSKA come from the germline V gene (reference sequence). Amplification yielded TCR beta CDR3 regions, with RNA transcripts as the source. The HTBI primer set was used in a first-round RT-PCR of the TCR CDR3. TCRdb redid the calling of the multiplex PCR reads with MiXCR, one entry per CDR3 protein. Here the sample spans 450,000 to 650,000 distinct CDR3 sequences, about 15% being singletons. This clonotype was detected many times. Uncontrolled infection, other autoimmune disease, pregnancy or lactation disqualified patients from enrolment. The PBMCs were sourced from fresh peripheral blood (around 10 ml).

The chain has TRBV20-1 and TRBJ2-1; TRBD1 agrees at 8 bases. The clonotype comes from a woman between 18 and 29 years old with Graves' ophthalmopathy. Sequencing used blood. The CDR3 reads CSARDWTGLGEQFF. CDR3 DNA: TGCAGTGCTAGGGACTGGACAGGGTTAGGGGAGCAGTTCTTC.